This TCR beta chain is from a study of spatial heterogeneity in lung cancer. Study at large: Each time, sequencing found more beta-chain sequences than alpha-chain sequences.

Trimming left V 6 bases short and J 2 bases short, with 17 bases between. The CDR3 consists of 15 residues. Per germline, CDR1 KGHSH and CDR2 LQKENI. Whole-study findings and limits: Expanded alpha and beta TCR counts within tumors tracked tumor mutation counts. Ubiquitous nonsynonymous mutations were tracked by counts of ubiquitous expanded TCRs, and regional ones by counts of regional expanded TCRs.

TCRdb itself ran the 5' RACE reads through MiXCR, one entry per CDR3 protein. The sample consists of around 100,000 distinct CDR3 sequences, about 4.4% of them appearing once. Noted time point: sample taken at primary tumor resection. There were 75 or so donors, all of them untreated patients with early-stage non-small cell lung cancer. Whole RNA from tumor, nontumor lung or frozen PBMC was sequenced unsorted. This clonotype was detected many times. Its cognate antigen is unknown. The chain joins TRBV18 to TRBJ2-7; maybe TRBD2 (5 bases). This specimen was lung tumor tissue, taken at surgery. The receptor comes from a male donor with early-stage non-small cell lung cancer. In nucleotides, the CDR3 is TGTGCCAGCTCTCACGAGAGGGTGGGCGCCTACGAGCAGTACTTC. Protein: CASSHERVGAYEQYF.